This T cell receptor (beta chain) originates from a study of T cell responses to AZD1222 COVID-19 vaccine. Clones were sequenced by immunoSEQ multiplex PCR, and TCRdb holds only the in-frame ones, with some missing. The sample lists around 70,000 clones, over 60% occurring once. Germline values: CDR1 MNHEY, CDR2 SVGAGI. This CDR3 comprises 15 residues. V lost 5 bases and J 5 bases, leaving 13 bases between the germline ends. Concerning this clone: The antigen is undetermined.

Overall study results and limits: Increases in Spike-specific TCR breadth and depth were seen after two AZD1222 doses. Among vaccine-associated CD4 TCRs, coverage spanned spike, with dominance at 160-218 and 743-854. The study reported that nearly half of spike-specific TCRs target unmutated variant regions. Clonal diversity may have been underestimated in mostly white British donors.

The clonotype was recovered from an adult in good health. The J gene is TRBJ1-6, the V gene TRBV6-5; possible D gene TRBD1, 5 bases. The source material was peripheral blood, sampled on day 0 of AZD1222 vaccination. Here the CDR3 DNA reads TGTGCCAGCAGTCCGACCGGGACCAATAATTCACCCCTCCACTTT. Encoded protein: CASSPTGTNNSPLHF.